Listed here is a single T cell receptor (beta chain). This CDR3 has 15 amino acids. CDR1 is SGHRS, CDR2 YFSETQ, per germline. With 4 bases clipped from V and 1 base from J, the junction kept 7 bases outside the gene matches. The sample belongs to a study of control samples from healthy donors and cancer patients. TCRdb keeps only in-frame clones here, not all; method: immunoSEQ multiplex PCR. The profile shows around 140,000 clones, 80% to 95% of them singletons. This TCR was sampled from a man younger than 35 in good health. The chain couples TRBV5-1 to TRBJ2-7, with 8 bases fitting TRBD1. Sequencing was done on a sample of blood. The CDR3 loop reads CASSPQGDASYEQYF. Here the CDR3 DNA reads TGCGCCAGCAGCCCACAGGGGGACGCTTCCTACGAGCAGTACTTC.